The 13 T cell receptor beta chains below come from one sample, sequenced in a study of control samples from healthy donors and cancer patients. Libraries were prepared by immunoSEQ multiplex PCR; TCRdb keeps only in-frame clonotypes and omits some of them. The table includes approximately 140,000 clones, about 89% detected once. The sequencing sample was made of blood. The receptors here all came from a man aged 18 to 29 in good health.

CDR3 amino acids: CASSRYYITGSLEPPLHF. In DNA form, the CDR3 reads TGTGCCAGCAGCCGCTACTATATTACCGGGAGCTTGGAACCACCCCTCCACTTT. The V call is TRBV14, the J call TRBJ1-6; D is uncertain. This CDR3 is built from 18 residues. Germline assignment: CDR1 SGHDN and CDR2 FVKESK. Trimming removed 4 bases at V and 11 bases at J, with 27 bases between.

The genes are TRBV5-4 and TRBJ1-2, with D possibly being TRBD1 (5 bases). The CDR3 extends over 13 amino acids. V dropped 4 bases and J dropped 14 bases, with 21 bases sitting between them. Germline V gene lookup returns CDR1 SGHNT and CDR2 YYREEE (reference sequence). In DNA, the CDR3 is TGTGCCAGCAGCCCGCCATCAGGGAGGCTAGGGACCTTC. It yields the protein CASSPPSGRLGTF.

The gene calls are TRBV10-3 and TRBJ1-6; weak D call: TRBD1 (5 bases). Germline assignment: CDR1 ENHRY and CDR2 SYGVKD. The CDR3 sequence is 13 residues long. Trimming pared 10 bases from V and 7 bases from J, leaving 14 bases between. This CDR3 is CATSLGLNSPLHF. The CDR3 DNA follows: TGTGCCACCTCCCTGGGGCTAAATTCACCCCTCCACTTT.

V gene TRBV30 combines with J gene TRBJ1-2; 8 bases are shared with TRBD1. CDR3 length: 18 amino acids. Trimming cost V 8 bases and J 0 bases; bases outside gene matches: 20. CDR1 GTSNPN and CDR2 SVGIG come from the germline V gene (reference sequence). CDR3 sequence reads: CAPKGQVFLFAANYGYTF. The CDR3 DNA reads TGTGCCCCTAAGGGACAGGTTTTCCTATTCGCAGCTAACTATGGCTACACCTTC.

The chain employs TRBV10-3 and TRBJ1-4; no clear D gene. CDR3 length: 13 amino acids. Between the trimmed V and J ends, which lost 10 bases and 1 base, there was a span of 10 bases. Germline-derived CDR1 and CDR2 are ENHRY and SYGVKD. CDR3 in amino acids: CATRTETNEKLFF. The CDR3 DNA reads as TGTGCCACTCGAACAGAAACTAATGAAAAACTGTTTTTT.

This clone was recorded once. This chain joins TRBV24-1 and TRBJ1-1, with TRBD1 identical over 8 bases. This CDR3 is 14 amino acids long. With V trimmed by 7 bases and J by 5 bases, 8 bases remained unmatched. CDR1 and CDR2 from the germline V gene are KGHDR and SFDVKD. The CDR3 reads CATSAGTGGTEAFF. The CDR3 bases are TGTGCCACCAGCGCCGGGACAGGAGGAACTGAAGCTTTCTTT.

The J gene is TRBJ2-7, the V gene TRBV11-3; D is perhaps TRBD2 (6 bases). Germline V gives CDR1 SGHNT, CDR2 YENEEA. V lost 1 base, J lost 6 bases, and 16 bases lay in between. The CDR3 spans 15 residues. The CDR3 spells CASSLVPWGLVEQYF. The CDR3, as DNA: TGTGCCAGCAGCTTAGTTCCATGGGGACTGGTCGAGCAGTACTTC.

Only a few counts were recorded for this clone. This sequence joins TRBV9 and TRBJ2-1; 7 nucleotides match TRBD1. Trimming cost V 4 bases and J 0 bases; bases outside gene matches: 4. The germline V gene has CDR1 SGDLS and CDR2 YYNGEE. CDR3 length equals 15 residues. The CDR3 spells CASSQTGNSYNEQFF. In DNA, the CDR3 is TGTGCCAGCAGCCAGACAGGGAACTCCTACAATGAGCAGTTCTTC.

V is TRBV6-5 and J is TRBJ2-3; D possibly corresponds to TRBD2 (5 bases). This CDR3 contains 14 residues. Trimming removed 4 bases from V and 3 bases from J, with 11 bases in between. CDR1 MNHEY and CDR2 SVGAGI come from the germline V gene. CDR3 protein: CASSLTSGTDTQYF. The CDR3 DNA is TGTGCCAGCAGTTTAACTAGTGGGACAGATACGCAGTATTTT.

V gene TRBV5-1 combines with J gene TRBJ1-3; 9 nucleotides align to TRBD1. Unmatched junction bases numbered 7, after V lost 5 bases and J lost 4 bases. The germline CDR1 and CDR2 sequences are SGHRS and YFSETQ. The CDR3 contains 15 residues. The CDR3 is CASSPGTGNGNTIYF. CDR3 DNA: TGCGCCAGCAGTCCCGGGACAGGGAACGGAAACACCATATATTTT.

The rearrangement links TRBV7-5 to TRBJ1-5. TRBV7-5 is a known pseudogene. This CDR3 spans 16 amino acids. CDR3 protein: CVRSFVGVGKGQPQHF. CDR3 DNA sequence: TGTGTCAGAAGCTTTGTTGGAGTGGGGAAAGGTCAGCCCCAGCATTTT.

This chain uses TRBV15 with TRBJ1-6, with unresolved D. Germline V gene sequence: CDR1 LNHNV, CDR2 YYDKDF (reference sequence). Trimming left V 3 bases short and J 7 bases short, with 7 bases between. This CDR3 spans 13 amino acids. CDR3 nucleotides: TGTGCCACCAGCAGGATTCCGAATTCACCCCTCCACTTT. Translating gives CATSRIPNSPLHF.

V gene TRBV20-1 combines with J gene TRBJ1-4, with D perhaps matching TRBD1 (5 bases). V shed 3 bases and J shed 8 bases, with 16 bases lying between them. The length of the CDR3 is 14 residues. Per germline, CDR1 DFQATT and CDR2 SNEGSKA (reference sequence). The CDR3 nucleotides read TGCAGTGCTAGTGAAGGGACCTCAACAGAAAAACTGTTTTTT. It encodes CSASEGTSTEKLFF.